The TCR beta chain described here comes from a study of T-cell reconstitution after alpha-beta-depleted transplantation in children. CDR1 is SGHRS, CDR2 YFSETQ, per germline. The length of the CDR3 is 14 residues. The V end lost 0 bases, the J end lost 10 bases, and 17 bases lay between the germline ends. About this clonotype: The antigen is unknown.

Study results and caveats: Two months or so post-transplant, alpha-beta T cells reportedly derived from several hundred expanded graft clones. Surviving thymic progenitors and recipient T cells were the source of high TCRbeta diversity at day 60 in some patients. A year had passed since transplant, and T-cell counts and diversity by then came mostly from newly produced T cells.

Unique molecular identifiers were incorporated when the TCRbeta library was constructed. TCRdb independently ran MiXCR on the PCR reads; one entry per CDR3 protein. The table records 530,000 or so distinct CDR3 sequences, roughly 30% of them present only once. V gene TRBV5-1 combines with J gene TRBJ2-7, with D possibly TRBD1 on 5 matching bases. The sample in question was PBMCs, obtained before TCRalphabeta/CD19-depleted stem cell transplant. This clonotype originated in a boy in the first two years of life with Wiskott-Aldrich syndrome, due to receive a stem cell transplant. In nucleotides, the CDR3 is TGCGCCAGCAGCTTGGCGTGGCACAGGACCCCTCAGTACTTC. Protein sequence: CASSLAWHRTPQYF.